The sequence of this T cell receptor (beta chain) was determined in a study of blood T cell repertoires in COVID-19 (dated by TCRdb to about 2020). Looking at the study overall: The collaborator samples originated in the United States, Italy and Spain and spanned the acute and convalescent phases of COVID-19. The material from the prospective study consisted of cDNA or gDNA derived from T cells, B-cell-depleted T cells, or PBMCs. Deeply sampled blood TCRbeta repertoires from subjects exposed to, actively infected with, or recovered from COVID-19 were included in the dataset. The repertoires were made available in a free public database intended to serve as a resource for research on the immune response to SARS-CoV-2. Samples came from the ongoing ImmuneRACE study (first 160 participants) plus 1,254 subjects from 6 global collaborators. The sample metadata nearly always contained a de-identified subject ID, COVID-19 status, age in years and sex. Where HLA class I and class II types were available, the types were taken from metadata supplied by the sample provider, not from assay-based typing. Broader findings and caveats from the paper: The quantity of clinical and demographic metadata differed by source and by participant and was supplied without curation.

The CDR1 and CDR2 encoded by the germline V gene are SGHRS and YFSETQ. The junction shows trimming of 5 bases on V and 3 bases on J, and the gene matches do not reach 8 bases of it. Including cysteine and phenylalanine, the CDR3 has 15 amino acids. This entry keeps only the CDR3 DNA: 45 bases, framed from base 1. In the prospective study, participants were about 18 to 90 years old, resided in fewer than 25 geographic areas of the United States, and were enrolled through a virtual design. Cohort assignment in the prospective study relied on participant-reported clinical history from a screening survey and a study questionnaire. Exposed participants had been in contact, within 2 weeks of entering the study, with a person who had a PCR-confirmed or clinician-diagnosed case of COVID-19. Mobile phlebotomists in the prospective study collected whole blood, serum and a nasopharyngeal or oropharyngeal swab from every participant. Over a 2-month period, participants in the prospective study had the option of providing additional blood draws and questionnaires. Before DNA extraction, prospective study blood samples were shipped either frozen or at room temperature.

The immunoSEQ Assay, a bias-controlled multiplex PCR, was used to amplify TCRbeta CDR3 regions from genomic DNA. Under the source paper's analysis protocol: The number of nucleated cells in each sample was estimated by amplification of reference gene primers within the assay. To quantify the absolute abundance of each unique TCRbeta CDR3 rearrangement, sequence reads were collapsed and filtered. Productive Simpson clonality was computed per sample as the square root of Simpson's diversity index over productive rearrangements. This is the immuneACCESS table as TCRdb keeps it, with only in-frame sequences that have V and J called. A part of the clones is gone; compared with another copy, unresolved V genes explain less than half, and the rest is unexplained. V, J and clone size derive from that table, while D and trimming were established from the DNA sequence. The sample has roughly 270,000 clones on record, approximately 78% of them singletons. Of the sample, 5% is held by the ten largest clones.

This clone was detected only a few times. Its antigen remains undetermined. Per-base qualities were not stored, and no clone one base away is much larger. This receptor chain uses TRBV5-1 and TRBJ2-3, with 8 bases aligning to TRBD2. The clonotype comes from a man between 40 and 49 years old who had been exposed to COVID-19. Sequenced input: PBMCs or T cells enriched from blood (not recorded which). The sequence in DNA is TGCGCCAGCAGGGACGGGAGGGATCTTACAGATACGCAGTATTTT. This encodes CASRDGRDLTDTQYF. Outside the CDR3, residues come from the reference TRBV5-1 and TRBJ2-3 proteins, so the full variable domain is: KAGVTQTPRYLIKTRGQQVTLSCSPISGHRSVSWYQQTPGQGLQFLFEYFSETQRNKGNFPGRFSGRQFSNSRSEMNVSTLELGDSALYLCASRDGRDLTDTQYFGPGTRLTVL.